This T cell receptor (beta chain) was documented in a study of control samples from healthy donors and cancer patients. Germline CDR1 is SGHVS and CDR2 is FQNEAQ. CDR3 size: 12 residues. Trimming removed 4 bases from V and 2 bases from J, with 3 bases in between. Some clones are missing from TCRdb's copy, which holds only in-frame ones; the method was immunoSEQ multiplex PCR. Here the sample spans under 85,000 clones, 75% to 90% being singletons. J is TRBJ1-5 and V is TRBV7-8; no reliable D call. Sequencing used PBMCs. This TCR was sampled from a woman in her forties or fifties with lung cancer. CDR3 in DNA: TGTGCCAGCAGCTCAGGCAATCAGCCCCAGCATTTT. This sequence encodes CASSSGNQPQHF.